The T cell receptor beta chain described here comes from a study of T cell repertoires in cytomegalovirus infection. Study summary: Indicated by public TCR beta signatures were CMV infection and matching HLA type. Overall study results and limits: CMV-specific TCR beta clonotypes restricted by HLA-C dominated the ex vivo response.

This clonotype was seen a handful of times. Its antigen is not known. The CDR3 has 15 residues. Trimming removed 4 bases at V and 0 bases at J, with 10 bases between. CDR1 is SGHRS, CDR2 YFSETQ, per germline. Using its own MiXCR run on the reads, TCRdb lists one record per CDR3 protein. This table holds about 97,000 distinct CDR3 sequences, approximately 15% found once. The sequenced sample was PBMCs. The chain recombines TRBV5-1 with TRBJ2-2, with D possibly being TRBD1 (6 bases). This sequence originates from a human donor in good health (CMV status not recorded). Some clones in this sample may be carry-over from other donors' samples. CDR3 residues: CASSDQGPNTGELFF. The DNA for the CDR3 is TGCGCCAGCAGCGATCAGGGGCCGAACACCGGGGAGCTGTTTTTT.